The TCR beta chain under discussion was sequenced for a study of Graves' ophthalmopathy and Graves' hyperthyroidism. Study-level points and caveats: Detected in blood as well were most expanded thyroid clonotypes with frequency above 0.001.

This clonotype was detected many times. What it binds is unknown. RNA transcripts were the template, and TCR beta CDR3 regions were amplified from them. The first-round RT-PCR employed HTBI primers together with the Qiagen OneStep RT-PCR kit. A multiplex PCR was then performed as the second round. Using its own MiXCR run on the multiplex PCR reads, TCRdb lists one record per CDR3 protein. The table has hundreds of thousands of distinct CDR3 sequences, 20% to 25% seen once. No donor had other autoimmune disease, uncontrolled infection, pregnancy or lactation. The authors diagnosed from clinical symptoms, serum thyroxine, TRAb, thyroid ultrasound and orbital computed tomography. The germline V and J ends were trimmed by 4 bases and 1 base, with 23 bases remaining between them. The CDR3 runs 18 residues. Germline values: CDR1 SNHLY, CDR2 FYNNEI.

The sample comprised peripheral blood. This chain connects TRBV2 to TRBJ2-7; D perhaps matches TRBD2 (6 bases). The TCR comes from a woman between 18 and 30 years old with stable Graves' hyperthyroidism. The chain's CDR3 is CASSVFPGLLRSSYEQYF. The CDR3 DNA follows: TGTGCCAGCAGTGTGTTCCCGGGACTTCTAAGGAGTTCCTACGAGCAGTACTTC.